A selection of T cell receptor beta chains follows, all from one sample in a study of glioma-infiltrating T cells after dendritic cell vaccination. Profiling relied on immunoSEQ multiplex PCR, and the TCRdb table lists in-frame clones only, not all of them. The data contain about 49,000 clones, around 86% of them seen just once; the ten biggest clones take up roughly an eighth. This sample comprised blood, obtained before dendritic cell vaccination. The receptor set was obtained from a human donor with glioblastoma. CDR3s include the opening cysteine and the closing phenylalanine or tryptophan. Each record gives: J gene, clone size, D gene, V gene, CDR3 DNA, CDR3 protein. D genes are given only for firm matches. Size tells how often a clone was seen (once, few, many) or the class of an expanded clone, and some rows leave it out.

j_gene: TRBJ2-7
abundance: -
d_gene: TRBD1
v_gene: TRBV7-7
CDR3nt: TGTGCCAGCAGCTTAGGGACAGGGAATTACGAGCAGTACTTC
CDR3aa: CASSLGTGNYEQYF

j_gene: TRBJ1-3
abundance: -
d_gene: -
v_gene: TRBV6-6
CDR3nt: TGTGCCAGCAGGCCGGGGTTTAATCCTGGAAACACCATATATTTT
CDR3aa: CASRPGFNPGNTIYF

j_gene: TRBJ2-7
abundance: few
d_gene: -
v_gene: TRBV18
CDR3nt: TGTGCCAGCTCACCGTTCCCCGACTATAGCTGGAGCTCCTACGAGCAGTACTTC
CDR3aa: CASSPFPDYSWSSYEQYF

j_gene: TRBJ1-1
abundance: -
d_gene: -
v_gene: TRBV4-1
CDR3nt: TGCGCCAGCAGCTGGACTGGGAACACTGAAGCTTTCTTT
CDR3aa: CASSWTGNTEAFF

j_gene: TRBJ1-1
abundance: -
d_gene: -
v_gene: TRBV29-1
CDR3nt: TGCAGTGCCCCGTATGGGAGGACTGAAGCTTTCTTT
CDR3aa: CSAPYGRTEAFF

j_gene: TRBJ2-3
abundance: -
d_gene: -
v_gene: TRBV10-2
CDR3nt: TGCGCCAGCAGTGTAGGGCCGGGGACAGATACGCAGTATTTT
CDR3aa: CASSVGPGTDTQYF

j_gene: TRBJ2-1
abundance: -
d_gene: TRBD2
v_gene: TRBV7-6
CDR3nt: TGTGCCAGCAGCTTAACCGGGTCTAGCGGGAGTTATGAGCAGTTCTTC
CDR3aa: CASSLTGSSGSYEQFF

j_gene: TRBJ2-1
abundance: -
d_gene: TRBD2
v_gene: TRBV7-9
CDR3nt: TGTGCCAGCAGCTCCAGTGCGGGACTAGCGGGATCCAATGAGCAGTTCTTC
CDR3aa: CASSSSAGLAGSNEQFF

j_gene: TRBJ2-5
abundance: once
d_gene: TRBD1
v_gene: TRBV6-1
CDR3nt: TGTGCCAGCAGTGAATGGGGACAGGGGGCTTGGGAGACCCAGTACTTC
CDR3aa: CASSEWGQGAWETQYF

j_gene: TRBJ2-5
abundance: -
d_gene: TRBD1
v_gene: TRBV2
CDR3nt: TGTGCCAGCAGCTTACAGGGGGCCGGGCAAGAGACCCAGTACTTC
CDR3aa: CASSLQGAGQETQYF

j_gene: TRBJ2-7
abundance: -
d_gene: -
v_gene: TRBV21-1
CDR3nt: TGTGCCAGCAGCTACACCCGGGACTACGAGCAGTACTTC
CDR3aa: CASSYTRDYEQYF

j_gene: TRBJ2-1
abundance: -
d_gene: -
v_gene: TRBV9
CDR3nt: TGTGCCAGCAGCGTAGGCATTTATGGATCTGAGGCGAATGAGCAGTTCTTC
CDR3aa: CASSVGIYGSEANEQFF

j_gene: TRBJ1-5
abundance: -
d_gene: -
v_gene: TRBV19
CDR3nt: TGTGCCAGTACCCCGGGACAAACTAATCAGCCCCAGCATTTT
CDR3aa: CASTPGQTNQPQHF

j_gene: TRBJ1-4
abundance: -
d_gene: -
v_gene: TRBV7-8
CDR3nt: TGTGCCAGCAGCCACGCGGGCGGCTTAGAAAACAGAAAACTGTTTTTT
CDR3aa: CASSHAGGLENRKLFF

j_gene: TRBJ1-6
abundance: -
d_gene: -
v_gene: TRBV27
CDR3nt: TGTGCCAGCAGTTTCAACAGCAATTCACCCCTCCACTTT
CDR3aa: CASSFNSNSPLHF

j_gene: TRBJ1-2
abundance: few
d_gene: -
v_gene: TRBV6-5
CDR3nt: TGTGCCAGCGTGAAAATGGGGGGAGGCTATGGCTACACCTTC
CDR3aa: CASVKMGGGYGYTF

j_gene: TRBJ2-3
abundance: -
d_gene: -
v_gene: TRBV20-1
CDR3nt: TGCAGTGCTAGAGATCAAACTTCGCTGTATTTT
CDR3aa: CSARDQTSLYF

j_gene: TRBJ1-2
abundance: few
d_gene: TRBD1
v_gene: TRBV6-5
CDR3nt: TGTGCCAGCAGACGCCGGGACAGGGGGGATGGCTACACCTTC
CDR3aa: CASRRRDRGDGYTF

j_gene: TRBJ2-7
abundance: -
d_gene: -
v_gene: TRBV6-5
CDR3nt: TGTGCCAGCAGTTACTCTCGGGCAGTCAGGGACGAGCAGTACTTC
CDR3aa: CASSYSRAVRDEQYF

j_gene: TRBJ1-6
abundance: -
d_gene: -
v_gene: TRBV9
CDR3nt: TGTGCCAGCAGCTTCACCGGGACACTGTCACCCCTCCACTTT
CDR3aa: CASSFTGTLSPLHF

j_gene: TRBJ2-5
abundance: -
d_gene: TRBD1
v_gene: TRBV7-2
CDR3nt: TGTGCCAGCAGCTTATATTTACAGGGGGGTGGCGAGACCCAGTACTTC
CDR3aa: CASSLYLQGGGETQYF

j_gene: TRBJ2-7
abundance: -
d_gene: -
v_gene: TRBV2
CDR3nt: TGTGCCAGCAGGGCCCCAAGGGATGAGGGGAGGGAGCAGTACTTC
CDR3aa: CASRAPRDEGREQYF

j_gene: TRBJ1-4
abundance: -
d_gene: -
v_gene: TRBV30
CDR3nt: TGTGCCTGGAGTGTCACAGGAGGGGCCGAAAAACTGTTTTTT
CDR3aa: CAWSVTGGAEKLFF

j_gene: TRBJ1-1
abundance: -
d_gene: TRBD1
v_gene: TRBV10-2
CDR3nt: TGCGCCAGCAGTGAAAAAAGACAGGGGGTAATTAACACTGAAGCTTTCTTT
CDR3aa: CASSEKRQGVINTEAFF

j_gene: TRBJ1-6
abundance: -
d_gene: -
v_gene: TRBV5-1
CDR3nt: TGCGCCAGCAGCTTGGGAAGGCCGGGGTCCGATTCACCCCTCCACTTT
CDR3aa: CASSLGRPGSDSPLHF

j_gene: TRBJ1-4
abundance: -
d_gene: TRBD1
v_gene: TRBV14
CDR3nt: TGTGCCAGCAGCTACAGGGGGTGGGATGAAAAACTGTTTTTT
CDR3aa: CASSYRGWDEKLFF

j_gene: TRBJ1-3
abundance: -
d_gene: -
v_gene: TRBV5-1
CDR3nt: TGCGCCAGCAGCCCGCACAGTGACTCTGGAAACACCATATATTTT
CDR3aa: CASSPHSDSGNTIYF

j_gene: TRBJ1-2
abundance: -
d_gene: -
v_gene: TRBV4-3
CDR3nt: TGCGCCAGCACCCAACGGGGGGCAAGGAGGGGCTACACCTTC
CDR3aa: CASTQRGARRGYTF

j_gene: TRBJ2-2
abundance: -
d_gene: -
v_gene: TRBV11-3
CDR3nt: TGTGCCAGCAGCGTCCTACTAGCAGCCGGGGAGCTGTTTTTT
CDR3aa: CASSVLLAAGELFF

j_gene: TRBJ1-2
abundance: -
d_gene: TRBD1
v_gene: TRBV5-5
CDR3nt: TGTGCCAGCCACGAGTATGAGACAGGGGGCAACTATGGCTACACCTTC
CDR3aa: CASHEYETGGNYGYTF

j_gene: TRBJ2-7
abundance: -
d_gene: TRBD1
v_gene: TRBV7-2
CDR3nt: TGTGCCAGCAGCCACGGGACAGTTTACGAGCAGTACTTC
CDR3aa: CASSHGTVYEQYF

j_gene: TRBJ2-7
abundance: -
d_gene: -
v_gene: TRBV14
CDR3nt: TGTGCCAGCAGCCAACGGTACTACGAGCAGTACTTC
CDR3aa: CASSQRYYEQYF

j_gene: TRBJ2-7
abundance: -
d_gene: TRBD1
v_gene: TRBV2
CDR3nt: TGTGCCAGCAGGATGGGACAGGGGGTTCCCTACGAGCAGTACTTC
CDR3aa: CASRMGQGVPYEQYF

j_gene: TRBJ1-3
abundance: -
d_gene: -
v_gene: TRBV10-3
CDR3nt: TGTGCCCTGCGGGGGATTGACTCTGGAAACACCATATATTTT
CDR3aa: CALRGIDSGNTIYF

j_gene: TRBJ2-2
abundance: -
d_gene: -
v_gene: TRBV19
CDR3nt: TGTGCCAGTTGCCTCGGGGTGGTCGGGGAGCTGTTTTTT
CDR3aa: CASCLGVVGELFF

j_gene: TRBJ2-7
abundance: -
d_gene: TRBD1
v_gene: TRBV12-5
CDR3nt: TGTGCTAGTGGTTTGGTACCGGGACAGGGGACCTACGAGCAGTACTTC
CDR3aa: CASGLVPGQGTYEQYF

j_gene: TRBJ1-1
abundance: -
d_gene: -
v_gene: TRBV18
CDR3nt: TGTGCCAGCTCACTGGCCTTGAACACTGAAGCTTTCTTT
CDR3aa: CASSLALNTEAFF

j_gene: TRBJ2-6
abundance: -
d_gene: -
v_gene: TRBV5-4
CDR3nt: TGTGCCAGCAGCAATAGTCAGGCTGGGGCCAACGTCCTGACTTTC
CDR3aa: CASSNSQAGANVLTF

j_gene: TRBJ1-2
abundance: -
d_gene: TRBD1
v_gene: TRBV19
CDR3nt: TGTGCCAGTAGTGTCGACAGGGGGTACTATGGCTACACCTTC
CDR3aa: CASSVDRGYYGYTF

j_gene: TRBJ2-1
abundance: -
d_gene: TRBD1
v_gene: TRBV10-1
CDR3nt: TGCGCCAGCAGTGACTGGACAGGGGATGAGCAGTTCTTC
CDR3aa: CASSDWTGDEQFF

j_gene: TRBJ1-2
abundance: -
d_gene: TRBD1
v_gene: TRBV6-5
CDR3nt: TGTGCCAGCAGTTCCCTAGGGACAGGGGATCGCGGCTACACCTTC
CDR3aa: CASSSLGTGDRGYTF